This T cell receptor (beta chain) came from a study of shared clonotypes between healthy human individuals. Whole-study results and caveats: Across subsets, estimated richness was generally greater for naive than for memory populations. Clonotype sharing among the donors was expected to vary with sequencing depth.

This clone was counted once. The antigen is not known. The assay was immunoSEQ multiplex PCR, and TCRdb's table has in-frame clones only and misses some. The data hold 1.6 million or so clones, with around 95% observed a single time. Sequencing input: naive CD4+ T cells sorted from blood. Subset: CD45RA+ positively selected. The TCR originated in a young man in good health.

The CDR3 region is CASSARGEGQFF. CDR3 sequence (DNA): TGTGCCAGCAGCGCGAGAGGAGAGGGGCAGTTCTTC. The V and J genes are TRBV9 and TRBJ2-1, with D possibly being TRBD2 (5 bases). The CDR3 is made up of 12 amino acids. CDR1 is SGDLS and CDR2 is YYNGEE in the germline V gene. Trimming stripped 3 bases from V and 12 bases from J, with 13 bases between. Based on the CDR3 plus reference TRBV9 and TRBJ2-1, the full variable domain is DSGVTQTPKHLITATGQRVTLRCSPRSGDLSVYWYQQSLDQGLQFLIQYYNGEERAKGNILERFSAQQFPDLHSELNLSSLELGDSALYFCASSARGEGQFFGPGTRLTVL.